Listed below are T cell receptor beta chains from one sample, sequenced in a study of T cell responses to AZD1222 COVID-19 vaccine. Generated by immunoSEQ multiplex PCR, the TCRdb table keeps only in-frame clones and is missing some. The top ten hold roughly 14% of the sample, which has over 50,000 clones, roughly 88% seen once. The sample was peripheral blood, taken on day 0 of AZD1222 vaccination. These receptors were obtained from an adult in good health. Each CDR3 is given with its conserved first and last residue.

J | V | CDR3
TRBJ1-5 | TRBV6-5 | CASSYRDTSPQHF
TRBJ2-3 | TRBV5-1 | CASSLAGSGTDTQYF
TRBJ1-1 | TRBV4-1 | CASSRTGNTEAFF
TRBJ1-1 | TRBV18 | CASSPRDRDTEAFF
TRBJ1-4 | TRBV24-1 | CATSDPGQGARSEKLFF
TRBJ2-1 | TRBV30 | CAWKGKEWTSRFF
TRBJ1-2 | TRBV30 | CAWVFSDGRVSRGYTF
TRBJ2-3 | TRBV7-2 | CASGSTDTQYF
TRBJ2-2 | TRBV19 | CASSTEDRATGELFF
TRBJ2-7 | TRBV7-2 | CASSARSESYEQYF
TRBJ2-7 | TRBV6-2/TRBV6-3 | CASSYTLRSAFSYEQYF
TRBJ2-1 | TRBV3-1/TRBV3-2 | CASSQVAGGPNNEQFF
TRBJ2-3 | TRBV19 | CASSEPRGPTDTQYF
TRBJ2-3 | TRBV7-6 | CASSLVGRSFTDTQYF
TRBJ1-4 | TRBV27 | CASTHTGANEKLFF
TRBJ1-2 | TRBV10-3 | CAISESGSNYGYTF
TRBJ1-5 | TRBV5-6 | CASSPWTVSNQPQHF
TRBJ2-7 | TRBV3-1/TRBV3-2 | CASSHSDEQYF
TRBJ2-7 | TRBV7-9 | CASSFSGTNYEQYF
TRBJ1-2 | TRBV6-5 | CASKGVYGYTF
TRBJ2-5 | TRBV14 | CASSQGPPSETQYF